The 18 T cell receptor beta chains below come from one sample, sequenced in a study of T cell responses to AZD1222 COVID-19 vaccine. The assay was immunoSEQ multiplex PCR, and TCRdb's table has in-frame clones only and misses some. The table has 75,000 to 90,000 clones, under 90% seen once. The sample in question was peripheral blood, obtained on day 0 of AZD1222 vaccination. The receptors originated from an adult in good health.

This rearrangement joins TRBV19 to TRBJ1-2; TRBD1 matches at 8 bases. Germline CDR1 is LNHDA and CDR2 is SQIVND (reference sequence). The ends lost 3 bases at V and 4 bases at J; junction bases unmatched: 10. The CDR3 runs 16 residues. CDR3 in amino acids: CASSIGLGQEPYGYTF. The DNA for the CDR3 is TGTGCCAGTAGTATCGGTCTGGGACAGGAGCCCTATGGCTACACCTTC.

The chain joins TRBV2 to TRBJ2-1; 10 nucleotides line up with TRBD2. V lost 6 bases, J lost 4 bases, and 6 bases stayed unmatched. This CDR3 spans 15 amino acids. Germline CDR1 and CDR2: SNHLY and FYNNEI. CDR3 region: CASRKRGGQYNEQFF. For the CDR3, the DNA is TGTGCCAGCAGAAAGCGGGGGGGGCAATACAATGAGCAGTTCTTC.

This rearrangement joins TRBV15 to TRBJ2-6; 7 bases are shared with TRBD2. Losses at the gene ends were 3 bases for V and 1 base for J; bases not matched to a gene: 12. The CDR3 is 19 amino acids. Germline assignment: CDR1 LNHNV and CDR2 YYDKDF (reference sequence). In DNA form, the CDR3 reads TGTGCCACCAGCAGTCAGCGGGCAGGGAGGGTATCTGGGGCCAACGTCCTGACTTTC. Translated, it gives CATSSQRAGRVSGANVLTF.

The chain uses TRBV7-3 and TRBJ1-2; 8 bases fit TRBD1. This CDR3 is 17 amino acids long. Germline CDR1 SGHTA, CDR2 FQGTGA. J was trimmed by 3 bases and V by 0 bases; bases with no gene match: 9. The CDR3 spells CASSLTDRVRADYGYTF. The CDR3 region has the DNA TGTGCCAGCAGCTTAACGGACAGGGTTCGCGCGGACTATGGCTACACCTTC.

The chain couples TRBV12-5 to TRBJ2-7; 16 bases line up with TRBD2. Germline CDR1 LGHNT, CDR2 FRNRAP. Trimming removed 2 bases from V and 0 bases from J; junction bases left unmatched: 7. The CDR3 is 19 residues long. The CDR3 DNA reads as TGTGCTAGTGGTTTGCCCCCGGGGACTAGCGGGAGGGTCTCCTACGAGCAGTACTTC. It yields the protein CASGLPPGTSGRVSYEQYF.

In DNA, the CDR3 is TGTGCCAGCAGTTTAGATGGGGGCTACACCTTC. Its translation is CASSLDGGYTF. The chain recombines TRBV12-3 or TRBV12-4 with TRBJ1-2; D gene unclear. The CDR3 loop spans 11 amino acids. Trimming removed 1 base at V and 8 bases at J, with 5 bases between.

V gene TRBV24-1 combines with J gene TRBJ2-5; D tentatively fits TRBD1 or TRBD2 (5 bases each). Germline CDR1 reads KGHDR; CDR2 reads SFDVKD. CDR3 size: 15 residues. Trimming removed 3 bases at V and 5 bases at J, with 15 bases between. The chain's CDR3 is CATSDGSTGRETQYF. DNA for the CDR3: TGTGCCACCAGTGATGGGAGTACGGGGCGGGAGACCCAGTACTTC.

CDR3 region: CASSLGPGNSNQPQHF. DNA for the CDR3: TGCGCCAGCAGCTTGGGACCGGGGAATAGCAATCAGCCCCAGCATTTT. The chain uses TRBV5-1 and TRBJ1-5; D unresolved. The CDR3 runs to 16 residues. V lost 0 bases and J 0 bases, leaving 10 bases between the germline ends. Germline V gives CDR1 SGHRS, CDR2 YFSETQ.

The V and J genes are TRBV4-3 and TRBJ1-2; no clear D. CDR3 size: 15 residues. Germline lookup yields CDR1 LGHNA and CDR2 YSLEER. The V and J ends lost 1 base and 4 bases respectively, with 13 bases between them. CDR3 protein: CASSQALEGGYGYTF. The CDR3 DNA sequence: TGCGCCAGCAGCCAAGCCCTCGAGGGTGGCTATGGCTACACCTTC.

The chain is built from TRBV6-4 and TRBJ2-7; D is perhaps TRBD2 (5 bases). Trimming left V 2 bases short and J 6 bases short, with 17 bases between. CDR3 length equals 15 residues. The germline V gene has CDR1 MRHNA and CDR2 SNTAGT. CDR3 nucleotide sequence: TGTGCCAGCAGTGACACTACTCTCACTAGTTTCGAGCAGTACTTC. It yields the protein CASSDTTLTSFEQYF.

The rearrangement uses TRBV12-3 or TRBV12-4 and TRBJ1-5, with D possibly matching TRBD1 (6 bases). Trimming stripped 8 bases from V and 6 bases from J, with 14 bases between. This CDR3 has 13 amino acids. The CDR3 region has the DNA TGTGCCAGCTTGGCCAGGGGCCGTCAGCCCCAGCATTTT. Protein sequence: CASLARGRQPQHF.

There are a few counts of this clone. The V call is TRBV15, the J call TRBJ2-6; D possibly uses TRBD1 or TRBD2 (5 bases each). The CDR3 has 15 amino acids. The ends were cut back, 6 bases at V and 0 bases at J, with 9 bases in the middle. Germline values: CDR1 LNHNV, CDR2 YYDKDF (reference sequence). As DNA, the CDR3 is TGTGCCACCAGTGGGGGTACCTCTGGGGCCAACGTCCTGACTTTC. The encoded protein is CATSGGTSGANVLTF.

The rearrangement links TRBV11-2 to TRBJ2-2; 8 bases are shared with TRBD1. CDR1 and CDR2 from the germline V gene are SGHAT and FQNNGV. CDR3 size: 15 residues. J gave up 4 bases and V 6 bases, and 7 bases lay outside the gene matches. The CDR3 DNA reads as TGTGCCAGCAGTCCAGGGGGCCCACTCACCGGGGAGCTGTTTTTT. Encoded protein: CASSPGGPLTGELFF.

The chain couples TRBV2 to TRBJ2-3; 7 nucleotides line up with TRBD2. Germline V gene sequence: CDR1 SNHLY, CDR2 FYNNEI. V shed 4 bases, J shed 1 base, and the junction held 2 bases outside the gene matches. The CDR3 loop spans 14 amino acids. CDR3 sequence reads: CASSGTSGTDTQYF. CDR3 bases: TGTGCCAGCAGTGGCACTAGCGGCACAGATACGCAGTATTTT.

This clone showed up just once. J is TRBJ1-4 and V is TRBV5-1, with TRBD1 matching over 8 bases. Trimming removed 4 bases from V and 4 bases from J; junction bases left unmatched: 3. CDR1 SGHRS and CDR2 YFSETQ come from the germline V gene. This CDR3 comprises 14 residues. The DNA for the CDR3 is TGCGCCAGCAGCGTGACAGGGGTTAATGAAAAACTGTTTTTT. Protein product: CASSVTGVNEKLFF.

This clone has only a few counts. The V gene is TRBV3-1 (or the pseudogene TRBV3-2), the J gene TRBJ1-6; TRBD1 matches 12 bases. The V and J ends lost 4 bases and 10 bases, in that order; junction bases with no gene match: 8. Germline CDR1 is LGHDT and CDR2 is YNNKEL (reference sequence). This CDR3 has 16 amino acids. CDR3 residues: CASSRDRGLGGSPLHF. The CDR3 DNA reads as TGTGCCAGCAGCCGGGACAGGGGGCTAGGAGGATCACCCCTCCACTTT.

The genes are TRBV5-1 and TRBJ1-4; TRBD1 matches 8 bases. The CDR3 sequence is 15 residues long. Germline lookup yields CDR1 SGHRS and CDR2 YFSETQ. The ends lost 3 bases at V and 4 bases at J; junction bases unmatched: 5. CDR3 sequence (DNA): TGCGCCAGCAGCTCGGGACAGGATATTAATGAAAAACTGTTTTTT. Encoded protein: CASSSGQDINEKLFF.

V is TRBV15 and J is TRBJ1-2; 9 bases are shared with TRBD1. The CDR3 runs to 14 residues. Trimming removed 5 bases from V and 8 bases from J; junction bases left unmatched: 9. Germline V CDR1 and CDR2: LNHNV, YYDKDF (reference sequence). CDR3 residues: CATSPGQGNSGYTF. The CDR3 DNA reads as TGTGCCACCAGCCCCGGACAGGGGAACTCGGGCTACACCTTC.